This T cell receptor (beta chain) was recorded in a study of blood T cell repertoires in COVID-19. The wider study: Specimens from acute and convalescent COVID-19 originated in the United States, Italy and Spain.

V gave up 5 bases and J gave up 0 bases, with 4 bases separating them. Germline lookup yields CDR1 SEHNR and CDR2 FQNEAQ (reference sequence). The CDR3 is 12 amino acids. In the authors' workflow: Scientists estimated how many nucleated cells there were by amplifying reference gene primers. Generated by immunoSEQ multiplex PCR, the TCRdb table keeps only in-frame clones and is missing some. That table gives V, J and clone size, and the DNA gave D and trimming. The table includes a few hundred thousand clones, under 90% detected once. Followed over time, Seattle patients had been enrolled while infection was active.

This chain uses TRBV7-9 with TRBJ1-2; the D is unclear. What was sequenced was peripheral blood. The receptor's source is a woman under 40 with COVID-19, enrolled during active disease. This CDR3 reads CASSLSNYGYTF. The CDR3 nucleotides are TGTGCCAGCAGCCTCTCTAACTATGGCTACACCTTC.